This entry is about one TCR beta chain. Antigen: not known. This entry is derived from a study of T-cell memory formation after mild COVID-19. Study-wide background: TCR clusters were mostly confined to one donor each. The study's findings and limits: While clones contracting from day 15 to 85 were balanced between CD4 and CD8, later expanders leaned CD4+. The study detected some responding clones in pre-infection memory, suggesting cross-reactive memory joined.

UMIs and sample barcodes were carried by the TCR alpha and TCR beta cDNA libraries that 5'RACE produced using constant-segment primers. MiXCR, run by TCRdb on the 5' RACE reads, gives a single entry per CDR3 protein. The table includes approximately 44,000 distinct CDR3 sequences, approximately 6.8% detected once. Germline CDR1 DFQATT, CDR2 SNEGSKA (reference sequence). The CDR3 spans 12 residues. V lost 6 bases, J lost 4 bases, and 12 bases lay in between. This clonotype originated in a man between 18 and 29 years old who had mild COVID-19 (a few samples of this study predate the infection). Cell type and time point are not known. The sample comprised PBMCs or a T cell subset sorted from them (not recorded which). The rearrangement joins TRBV20-1 to TRBJ1-2, with D possibly matching TRBD1 (5 bases). The CDR3 DNA follows: TGCAGTGCCTCGACAGTCCTCTATGGCTACACCTTC. It yields the protein CSASTVLYGYTF.